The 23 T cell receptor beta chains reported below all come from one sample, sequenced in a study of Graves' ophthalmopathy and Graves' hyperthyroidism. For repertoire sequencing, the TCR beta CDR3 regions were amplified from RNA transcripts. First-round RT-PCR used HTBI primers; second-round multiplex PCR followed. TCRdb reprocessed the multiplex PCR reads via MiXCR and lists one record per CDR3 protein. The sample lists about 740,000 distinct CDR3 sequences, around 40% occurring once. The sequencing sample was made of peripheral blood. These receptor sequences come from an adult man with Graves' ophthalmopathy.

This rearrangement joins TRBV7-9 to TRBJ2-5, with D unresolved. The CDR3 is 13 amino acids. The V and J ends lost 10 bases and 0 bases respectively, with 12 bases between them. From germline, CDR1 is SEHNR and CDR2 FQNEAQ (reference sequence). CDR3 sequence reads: CATWRPNQETQYF. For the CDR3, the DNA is TGTGCCACCTGGAGACCCAACCAAGAGACCCAGTACTTC.

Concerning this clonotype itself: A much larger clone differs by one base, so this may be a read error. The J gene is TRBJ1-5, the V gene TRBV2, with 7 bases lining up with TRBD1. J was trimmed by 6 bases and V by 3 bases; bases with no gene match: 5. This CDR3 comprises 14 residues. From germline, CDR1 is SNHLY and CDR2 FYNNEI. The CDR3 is CASSDTGVPQPQHF. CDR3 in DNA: TGTGCCAGCAGTGATACAGGGGTCCCTCAGCCCCAGCATTTT. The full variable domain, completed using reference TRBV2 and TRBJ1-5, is EPEVTQTPSHQVTQMGQEVILRCVPISNHLYFYWYRQILGQKVEFLVSFYNNEISEKSEIFDDQFSVERPDGSNFTLKIRSTKLEDSAMYFCASSDTGVPQPQHFGDGTRLSIL.

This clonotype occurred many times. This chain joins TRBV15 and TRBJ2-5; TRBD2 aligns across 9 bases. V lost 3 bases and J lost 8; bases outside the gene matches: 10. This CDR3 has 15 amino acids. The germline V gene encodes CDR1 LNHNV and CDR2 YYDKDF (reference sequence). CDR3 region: CATSRAAGGLGTQYF. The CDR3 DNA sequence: TGTGCCACCAGCAGGGCAGCGGGGGGTCTAGGTACCCAGTACTTC.

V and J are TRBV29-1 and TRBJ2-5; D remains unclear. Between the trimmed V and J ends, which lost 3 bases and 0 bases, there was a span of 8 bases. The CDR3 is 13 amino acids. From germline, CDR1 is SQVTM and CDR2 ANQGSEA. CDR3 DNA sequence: TGCAGCGTTGAGGGCAGGTACCAAGAGACCCAGTACTTC. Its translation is CSVEGRYQETQYF.

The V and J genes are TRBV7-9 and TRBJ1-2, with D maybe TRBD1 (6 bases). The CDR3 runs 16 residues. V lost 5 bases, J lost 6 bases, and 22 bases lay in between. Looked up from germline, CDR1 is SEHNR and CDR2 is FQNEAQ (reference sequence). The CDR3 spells CASSPSWGGALDGYTF. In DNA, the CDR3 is TGTGCCAGCAGCCCCTCTTGGGGGGGCGCACTGGATGGCTACACCTTC. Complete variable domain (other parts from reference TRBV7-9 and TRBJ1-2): DTGVSQNPRHKITKRGQNVTFRCDPISEHNRLYWYRQTLGQGPEFLTYFQNEAQLEKSRLLSDRFSAERPKGSFSTLEIQRTEQGDSAMYLCASSPSWGGALDGYTFGSGTRLTVV.

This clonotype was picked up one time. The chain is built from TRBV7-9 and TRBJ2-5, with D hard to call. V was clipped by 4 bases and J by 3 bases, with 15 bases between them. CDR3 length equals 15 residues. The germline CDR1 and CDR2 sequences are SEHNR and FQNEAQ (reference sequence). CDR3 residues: CASSSPGNVEETQYF. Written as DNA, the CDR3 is TGTGCCAGCAGCTCCCCTGGCAATGTGGAAGAGACCCAGTACTTC.

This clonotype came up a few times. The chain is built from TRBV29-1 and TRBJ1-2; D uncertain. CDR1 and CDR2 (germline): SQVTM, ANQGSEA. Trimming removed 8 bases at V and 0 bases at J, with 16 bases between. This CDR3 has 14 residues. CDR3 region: CSLGGRDPNYGYTF. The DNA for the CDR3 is TGCAGCTTAGGAGGCCGGGATCCTAACTATGGCTACACCTTC.

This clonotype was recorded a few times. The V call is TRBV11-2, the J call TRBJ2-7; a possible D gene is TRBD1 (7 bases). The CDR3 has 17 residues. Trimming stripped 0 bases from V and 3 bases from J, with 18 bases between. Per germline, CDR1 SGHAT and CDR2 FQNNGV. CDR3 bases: TGTGCCAGCAGCTTAGATGCGGGACAGTCCCTCCTCTACGAGCAGTACTTC. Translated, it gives CASSLDAGQSLLYEQYF.

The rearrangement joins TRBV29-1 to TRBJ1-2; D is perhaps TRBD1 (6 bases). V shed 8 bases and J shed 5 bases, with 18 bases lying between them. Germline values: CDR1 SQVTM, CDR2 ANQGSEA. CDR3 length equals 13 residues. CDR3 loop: CSLGRGQPYGYTF. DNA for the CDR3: TGCAGCCTCGGACGAGGACAGCCGTATGGCTACACCTTC.

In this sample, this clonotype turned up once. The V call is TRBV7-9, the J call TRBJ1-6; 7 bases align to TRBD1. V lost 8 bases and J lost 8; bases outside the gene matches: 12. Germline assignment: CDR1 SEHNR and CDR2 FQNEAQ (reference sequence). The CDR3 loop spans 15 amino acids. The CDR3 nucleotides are TGTGCCAGCTGCTACGGAACAGGGGTACATTCACCCCTCCACTTT. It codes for CASCYGTGVHSPLHF.

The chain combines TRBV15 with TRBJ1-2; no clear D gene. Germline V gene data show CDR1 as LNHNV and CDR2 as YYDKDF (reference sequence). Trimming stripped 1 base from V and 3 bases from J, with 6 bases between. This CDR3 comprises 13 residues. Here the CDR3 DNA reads TGTGCCACCAGCAGAGGGATTCACTATGGCTACACCTTC. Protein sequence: CATSRGIHYGYTF.

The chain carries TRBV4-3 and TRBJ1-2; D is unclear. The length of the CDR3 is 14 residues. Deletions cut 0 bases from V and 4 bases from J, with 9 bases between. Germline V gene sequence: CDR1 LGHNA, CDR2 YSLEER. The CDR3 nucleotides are TGCGCCAGCAGCCAAGATCGGCGTTCCTATGGCTACACCTTC. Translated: CASSQDRRSYGYTF.

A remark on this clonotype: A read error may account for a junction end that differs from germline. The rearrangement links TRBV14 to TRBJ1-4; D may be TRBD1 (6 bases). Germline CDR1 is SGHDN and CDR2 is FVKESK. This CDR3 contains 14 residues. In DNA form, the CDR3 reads TGTGCCAGTAGCCAAGGGGGTAACAATGAAAAACTGTCTTTT. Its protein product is CASSQGGNNEKLSF.

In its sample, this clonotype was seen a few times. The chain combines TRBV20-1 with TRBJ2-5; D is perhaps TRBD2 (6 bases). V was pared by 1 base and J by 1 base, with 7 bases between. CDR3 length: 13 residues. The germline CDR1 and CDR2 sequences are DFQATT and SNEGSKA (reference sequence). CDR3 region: CSARGDFQETQYF. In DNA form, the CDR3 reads TGCAGTGCTAGAGGGGACTTCCAAGAGACCCAGTACTTC.

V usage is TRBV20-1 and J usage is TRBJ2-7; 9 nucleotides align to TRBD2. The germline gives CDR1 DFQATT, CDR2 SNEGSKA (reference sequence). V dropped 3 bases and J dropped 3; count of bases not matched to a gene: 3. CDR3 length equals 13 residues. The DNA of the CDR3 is TGCAGTGCTAGCGCGGGGGGGTACTACGAGCAGTACTTC. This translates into CSASAGGYYEQYF.

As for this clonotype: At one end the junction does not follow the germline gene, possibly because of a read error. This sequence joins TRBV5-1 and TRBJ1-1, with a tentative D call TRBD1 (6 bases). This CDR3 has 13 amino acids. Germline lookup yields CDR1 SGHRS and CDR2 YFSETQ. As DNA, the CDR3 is TGTGCCAGCAGCTTAGGTAGGGGGGCTAAGGCTTCCTTT. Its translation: CASSLGRGAKASF.

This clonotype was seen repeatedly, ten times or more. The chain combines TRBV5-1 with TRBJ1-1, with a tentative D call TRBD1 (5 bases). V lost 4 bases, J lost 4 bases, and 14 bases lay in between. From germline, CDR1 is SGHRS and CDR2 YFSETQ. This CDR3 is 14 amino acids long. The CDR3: CASSQLTDGTEAFF. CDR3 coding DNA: TGCGCCAGCAGCCAACTGACAGATGGCACTGAAGCTTTCTTT.

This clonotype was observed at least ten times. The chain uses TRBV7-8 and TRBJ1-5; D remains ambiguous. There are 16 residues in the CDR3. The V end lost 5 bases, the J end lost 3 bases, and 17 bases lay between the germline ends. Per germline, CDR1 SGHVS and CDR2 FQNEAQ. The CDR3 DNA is TGTGCCAGCAGCCCCCACACCGGGAGTGACAATCAGCCCCAGCATTTT. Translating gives CASSPHTGSDNQPQHF.

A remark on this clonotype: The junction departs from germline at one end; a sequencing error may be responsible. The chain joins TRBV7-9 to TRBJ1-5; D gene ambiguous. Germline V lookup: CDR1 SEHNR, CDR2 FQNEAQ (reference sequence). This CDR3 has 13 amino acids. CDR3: CASSGGDNQPRHF. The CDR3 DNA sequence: TGTGCCAGCAGCGGTGGCGACAATCAGCCCCGGCATTTT.

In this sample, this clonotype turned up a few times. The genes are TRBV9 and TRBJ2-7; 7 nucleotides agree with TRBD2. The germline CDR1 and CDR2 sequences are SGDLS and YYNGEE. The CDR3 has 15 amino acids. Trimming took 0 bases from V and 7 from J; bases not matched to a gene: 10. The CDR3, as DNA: TGTGCCAGCAGCGTAGTCCCGGGAGGCAGTAGGGAGCAGTACTTC. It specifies CASSVVPGGSREQYF.

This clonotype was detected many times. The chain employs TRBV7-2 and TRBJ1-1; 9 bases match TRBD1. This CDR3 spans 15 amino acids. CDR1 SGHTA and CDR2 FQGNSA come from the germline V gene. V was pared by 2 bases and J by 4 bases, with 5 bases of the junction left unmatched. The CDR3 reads CASSLRYRGPTEAFF. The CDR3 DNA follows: TGTGCCAGCAGCTTACGTTACAGGGGGCCCACTGAAGCTTTCTTT. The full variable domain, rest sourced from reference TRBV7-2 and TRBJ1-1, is GAGVSQSPSNKVTEKGKDVELRCDPISGHTALYWYRQSLGQGLEFLIYFQGNSAPDKSGLPSDRFSAERTGGSVSTLTIQRTQQEDSAVYLCASSLRYRGPTEAFFGQGTRLTVV.

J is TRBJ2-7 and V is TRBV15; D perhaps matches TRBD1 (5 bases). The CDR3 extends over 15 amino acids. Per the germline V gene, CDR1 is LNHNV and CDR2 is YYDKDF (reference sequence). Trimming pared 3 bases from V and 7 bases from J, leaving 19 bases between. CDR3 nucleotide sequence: TGTGCCACCAGCAGCAGGGTATCGAATGCCAATGAGCAGTACTTC. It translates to CATSSRVSNANEQYF.

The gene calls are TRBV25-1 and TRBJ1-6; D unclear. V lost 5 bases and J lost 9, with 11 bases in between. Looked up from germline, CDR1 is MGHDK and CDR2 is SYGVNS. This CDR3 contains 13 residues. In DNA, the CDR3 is TGTGCCAGCAGTAATACCAGGAGTTCACCCCTCCACTTT. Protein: CASSNTRSSPLHF.